This is a list of T cell receptor beta chains from one sample in a study of early T cells in non-severe SARS-CoV-2 infection. A single record per CDR3 protein comes from TCRdb applying MiXCR to the 5' RACE reads. The sample holds approximately 42,000 distinct CDR3 sequences, over 6% seen once. The sequencing input was whole blood. The receptors originated from an adult who was a healthcare worker with PCR-confirmed SARS-CoV-2 infection or an uninfected control (not recorded which). Both conserved end residues are part of each CDR3. Each record gives: V gene, clone size, J gene, D gene, CDR3 DNA, CDR3 protein. D genes are given only for firm matches. Not all rows give a size; the values are once, few, many and, for expanded clones, a class.

v_call: TRBV5-1
clone_size: NA
j_call: TRBJ2-7
d_call: NA
cdr3_nt: TGCGCCAGCAGCTTAACCGGGTCCGAGCAGTACTTC
cdr3_aa: CASSLTGSEQYF

v_call: TRBV5-1
clone_size: many
j_call: TRBJ1-4
d_call: NA
cdr3_nt: TGCGCCAGCAGCTTCGCGGGGGCGAGGGAAAAACTGTTTTTT
cdr3_aa: CASSFAGAREKLFF

v_call: TRBV12-3/TRBV12-4
clone_size: NA
j_call: TRBJ2-5
d_call: TRBD1
cdr3_nt: TGTGCCAGCAGTATGAGGGACAGGCAAGAGACCCAGTACTTC
cdr3_aa: CASSMRDRQETQYF

v_call: TRBV7-9
clone_size: few
j_call: TRBJ1-1
d_call: NA
cdr3_nt: TGTGCCAGCAGCCCCCGTAGACGGGACACTGAAGCTTTCTTT
cdr3_aa: CASSPRRRDTEAFF

v_call: TRBV10-3
clone_size: few
j_call: TRBJ2-1
d_call: NA
cdr3_nt: TGTGCCATCAAGGGGACCGGGCGGAATGAGCAGTTCTTC
cdr3_aa: CAIKGTGRNEQFF

v_call: TRBV7-9
clone_size: medium-sized
j_call: TRBJ1-6
d_call: NA
cdr3_nt: TGTGCCAGCAGCCCCACGGGGAGCTCCTATAATTCACCCCTCCACTTT
cdr3_aa: CASSPTGSSYNSPLHF

v_call: TRBV29-1
clone_size: many
j_call: TRBJ1-2
d_call: NA
cdr3_nt: TGCAGCGTTGAGTCTGCAGTTAACTATGGCTACACCTTC
cdr3_aa: CSVESAVNYGYTF

v_call: TRBV3-1
clone_size: NA
j_call: TRBJ1-1
d_call: TRBD1
cdr3_nt: TGTGCCAGCAGCCAACCGGGGACAGGGGGCACTGAAGCTTTCTTT
cdr3_aa: CASSQPGTGGTEAFF

v_call: TRBV5-1
clone_size: NA
j_call: TRBJ1-1
d_call: NA
cdr3_nt: TGCGCCAGCAGAGGAGGGCAGGGTGGCACTGAAGCTTTCTTT
cdr3_aa: CASRGGQGGTEAFF

v_call: TRBV7-2
clone_size: NA
j_call: TRBJ2-7
d_call: NA
cdr3_nt: TGTGCCAGCAGCTTAGGCGGGGAGGTCTACGAGCAGTACTTC
cdr3_aa: CASSLGGEVYEQYF

v_call: TRBV4-1
clone_size: many
j_call: TRBJ2-7
d_call: NA
cdr3_nt: TGCGCCAGCAGCCCAGACAGGTCCTACGAGCAGTACTTC
cdr3_aa: CASSPDRSYEQYF

v_call: TRBV9
clone_size: NA
j_call: TRBJ2-6
d_call: TRBD1
cdr3_nt: TGTGCCAGCAGCGTAGGAGGAACAGGGGAGTCTGGGGCCAACGTCCTGACTTTC
cdr3_aa: CASSVGGTGESGANVLTF

v_call: TRBV10-3
clone_size: many
j_call: TRBJ1-1
d_call: NA
cdr3_nt: TGTGCCATCAGCGGGGACCCTAGGTACACTGAAGCTTTCTTT
cdr3_aa: CAISGDPRYTEAFF

v_call: TRBV19
clone_size: many
j_call: TRBJ2-5
d_call: NA
cdr3_nt: TGTGCCAGTAGTAGCAGGCCCCCCCGGAGGGAGACCCAGTACTTC
cdr3_aa: CASSSRPPRRETQYF

v_call: TRBV10-3
clone_size: NA
j_call: TRBJ2-2
d_call: NA
cdr3_nt: TGTGCCATCAGTGACCCCGGGGTTGCAGGAGGGACCGGGGAGCTGTTTTTT
cdr3_aa: CAISDPGVAGGTGELFF

v_call: TRBV12-3/TRBV12-4
clone_size: once
j_call: TRBJ2-3
d_call: NA
cdr3_nt: TGTGCCAGCAGTTTACGTAGCTGGAGCACAGATACGCAGTATTTT
cdr3_aa: CASSLRSWSTDTQYF

v_call: TRBV19
clone_size: NA
j_call: TRBJ1-4
d_call: NA
cdr3_nt: TGTGCCAGTAGTATACCAGGACTTAATGAAAAACTGTTTTTT
cdr3_aa: CASSIPGLNEKLFF

v_call: TRBV29-1
clone_size: NA
j_call: TRBJ1-1
d_call: TRBD1
cdr3_nt: TGCAGCGTTGATCGTCCAGGGGGGACTGAAGCTTTCTTT
cdr3_aa: CSVDRPGGTEAFF

v_call: TRBV3-1
clone_size: many
j_call: TRBJ1-1
d_call: TRBD1
cdr3_nt: TGTGCCAGCAGCGGTAGGGACAGCTCGGCTTTCTTT
cdr3_aa: CASSGRDSSAFF

v_call: TRBV10-3
clone_size: many
j_call: TRBJ1-2
d_call: NA
cdr3_nt: TGTGCCATCAGTGAGTCGTCCTATGGCTACACCTTC
cdr3_aa: CAISESSYGYTF

v_call: TRBV15
clone_size: NA
j_call: TRBJ2-5
d_call: NA
cdr3_nt: TGTGCCACCAGCCGGCGGGAGACCCAGTACTTC
cdr3_aa: CATSRRETQYF

v_call: TRBV10-1
clone_size: NA
j_call: TRBJ1-2
d_call: NA
cdr3_nt: TGCGCCAGCAGTGAGCGGTGGGGTCTCTATGGCTACACCTTC
cdr3_aa: CASSERWGLYGYTF

v_call: TRBV30
clone_size: many
j_call: TRBJ1-1
d_call: TRBD1
cdr3_nt: TGTGCCTGGGGGGACAGGGAAGACGCTGAAGCTTTCTTT
cdr3_aa: CAWGDREDAEAFF

v_call: TRBV5-1
clone_size: NA
j_call: TRBJ2-5
d_call: NA
cdr3_nt: TGCGCCAGCAGCTTGAACAGCATGGAGACCCAGTACTTC
cdr3_aa: CASSLNSMETQYF

v_call: TRBV20-1
clone_size: NA
j_call: TRBJ1-1
d_call: NA
cdr3_nt: TGCAGTGCTAGATCCCCCGACCGGCCATCTTTCTTT
cdr3_aa: CSARSPDRPSFF

v_call: TRBV14
clone_size: NA
j_call: TRBJ2-5
d_call: TRBD2
cdr3_nt: TGTGCCAGCAGCCAAGCGTCAGCGGGGGAATTTATGGAGACCCAGTACTTC
cdr3_aa: CASSQASAGEFMETQYF

v_call: TRBV6-1
clone_size: NA
j_call: TRBJ1-6
d_call: NA
cdr3_nt: TGTGCCAGCAGTGAATTAATGGGGGATTCACCCCTCCACTTT
cdr3_aa: CASSELMGDSPLHF

v_call: TRBV6-5
clone_size: NA
j_call: TRBJ2-1
d_call: NA
cdr3_nt: TGTGCCAGCAGGGCCCACTCGGGTCTAACTGACAATGAGCAGTTCTTC
cdr3_aa: CASRAHSGLTDNEQFF

v_call: TRBV4-3
clone_size: NA
j_call: TRBJ1-3
d_call: NA
cdr3_nt: TGCGCCAGCAGCCAAGATCGAGGGGAGATCTCTGGAAACACCATATATTTT
cdr3_aa: CASSQDRGEISGNTIYF

v_call: TRBV5-1
clone_size: medium-sized
j_call: TRBJ2-7
d_call: TRBD1
cdr3_nt: TGCGCCAGCAGCGGGGACAGGGAAGTCTACGAGCAGTACTTC
cdr3_aa: CASSGDREVYEQYF

v_call: TRBV6-1
clone_size: many
j_call: TRBJ1-5
d_call: NA
cdr3_nt: TGTGCCAGCAGGAGGGCACACGGGCCGGATCAGCCCCAGCATTTT
cdr3_aa: CASRRAHGPDQPQHF

v_call: TRBV7-2
clone_size: once
j_call: TRBJ1-6
d_call: NA
cdr3_nt: TGTGCCAGCAGCTTTGAAGGAGGTAATTCACCCCTCCACTTT
cdr3_aa: CASSFEGGNSPLHF

v_call: TRBV29-1
clone_size: few
j_call: TRBJ2-3
d_call: NA
cdr3_nt: TGCAGCGTTGAAGACGCGGATACGCAGTATTTT
cdr3_aa: CSVEDADTQYF

v_call: TRBV11-2
clone_size: NA
j_call: TRBJ1-1
d_call: TRBD1
cdr3_nt: TGTGCCAGCAGTCAACAGGGGCACACTGAAGCTTTCTTT
cdr3_aa: CASSQQGHTEAFF

v_call: TRBV12-3/TRBV12-4
clone_size: few
j_call: TRBJ1-2
d_call: NA
cdr3_nt: TGTGCCAGCAGTTTGGGCAGGGGCTATGGCTACACCTTC
cdr3_aa: CASSLGRGYGYTF

v_call: TRBV2
clone_size: NA
j_call: TRBJ1-1
d_call: NA
cdr3_nt: TGTGCCAGCAGCGCAGGGCAGAACACTGAAGCTTTCTTT
cdr3_aa: CASSAGQNTEAFF

v_call: TRBV10-1
clone_size: NA
j_call: TRBJ2-5
d_call: NA
cdr3_nt: TGCGCCAGCAGTGCATGGGGGGCAAGGGAGACCCAGTACTTC
cdr3_aa: CASSAWGARETQYF